The source of this TCR beta chain is a study of OX40 agonist ivuxolimab in advanced cancers. Germline-derived CDR1 and CDR2 are KGHSH and LQKENI. The CDR3 is 13 residues long. The V end was cut by 2 bases, the J end by 8 bases, with 9 bases between. Generated by immunoSEQ multiplex PCR, the TCRdb table keeps only in-frame clones and is missing some. The data contain roughly 77,000 clones, about 80% of them seen just once; the ten biggest clones take up around 0.51%. The material sequenced was CD4+ or CD8+ T cells sorted from blood, taken in a trial of the OX40 agonist ivuxolimab. V is TRBV18 and J is TRBJ1-4; possible D gene TRBD1, 6 bases. The source is an adult with an advanced solid tumor such as melanoma, head and neck, liver or kidney cancer. Here the CDR3 reads CASSPGGGEKLFF. CDR3 DNA sequence: TGTGCCAGCTCACCAGGGGGCGGGGAAAAACTGTTTTTT.